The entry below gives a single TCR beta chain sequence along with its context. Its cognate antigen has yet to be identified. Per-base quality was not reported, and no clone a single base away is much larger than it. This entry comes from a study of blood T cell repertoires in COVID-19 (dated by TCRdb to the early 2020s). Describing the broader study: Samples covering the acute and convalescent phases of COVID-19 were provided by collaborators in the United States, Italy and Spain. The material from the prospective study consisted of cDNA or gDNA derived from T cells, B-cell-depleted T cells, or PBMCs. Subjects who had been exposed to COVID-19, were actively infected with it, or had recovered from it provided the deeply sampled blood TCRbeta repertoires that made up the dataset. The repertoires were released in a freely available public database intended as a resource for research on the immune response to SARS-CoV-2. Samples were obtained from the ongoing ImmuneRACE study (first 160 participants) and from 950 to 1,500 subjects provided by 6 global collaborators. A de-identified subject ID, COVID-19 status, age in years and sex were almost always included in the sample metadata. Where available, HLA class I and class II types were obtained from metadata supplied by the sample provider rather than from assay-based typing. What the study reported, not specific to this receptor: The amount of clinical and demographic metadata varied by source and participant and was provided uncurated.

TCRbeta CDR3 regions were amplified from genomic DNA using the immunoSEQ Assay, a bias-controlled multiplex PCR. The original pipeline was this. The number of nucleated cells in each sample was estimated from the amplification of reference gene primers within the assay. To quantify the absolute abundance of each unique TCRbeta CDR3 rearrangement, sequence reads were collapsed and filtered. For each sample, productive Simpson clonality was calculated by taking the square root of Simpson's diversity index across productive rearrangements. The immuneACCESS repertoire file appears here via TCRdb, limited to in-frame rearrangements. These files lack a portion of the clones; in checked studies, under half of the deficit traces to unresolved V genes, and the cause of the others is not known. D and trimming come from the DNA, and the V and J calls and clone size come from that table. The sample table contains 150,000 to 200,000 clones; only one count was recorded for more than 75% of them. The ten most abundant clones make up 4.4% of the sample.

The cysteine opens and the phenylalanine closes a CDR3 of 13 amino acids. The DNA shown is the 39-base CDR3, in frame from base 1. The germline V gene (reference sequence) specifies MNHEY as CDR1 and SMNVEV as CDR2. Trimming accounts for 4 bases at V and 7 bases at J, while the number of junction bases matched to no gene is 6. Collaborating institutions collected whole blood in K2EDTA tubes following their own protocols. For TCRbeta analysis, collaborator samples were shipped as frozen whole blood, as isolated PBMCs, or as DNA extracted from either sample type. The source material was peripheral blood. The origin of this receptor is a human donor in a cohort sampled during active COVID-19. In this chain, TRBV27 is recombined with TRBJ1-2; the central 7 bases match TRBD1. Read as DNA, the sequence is TGTGCCAGCAGTTCGACAGGGATCTCTGGCTACACCTTC. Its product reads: CASSSTGISGYTF.